This T cell receptor (beta chain) was sequenced for a study of blood T cell repertoires in COVID-19 (dated by TCRdb to the early 2020s). Background for the entire study: Samples covering the acute and convalescent phases of COVID-19 were provided by collaborators in the United States, Italy and Spain. Where HLA class I and class II types were available, the types were taken from metadata supplied by the sample provider, not from assay-based typing. The samples were drawn from two sources: the first 160 participants of the ongoing ImmuneRACE study, and some 1,300 subjects contributed by 6 global collaborators. The repertoires were made available in a free public database intended to serve as a resource for research on the immune response to SARS-CoV-2. The material from the prospective study consisted of cDNA or gDNA derived from T cells, B-cell-depleted T cells, or PBMCs. Sample metadata almost always included a de-identified subject ID, COVID-19 status, age in years and sex. Deeply sampled blood TCRbeta repertoires from subjects exposed to, actively infected with, or recovered from COVID-19 were included in the dataset.

As concerns this clone: The antigen this receptor binds is unknown. Base qualities are missing; no much larger clone stands one base away.

Whole blood was collected in K2EDTA tubes by collaborating institutions according to the institutions' own protocols. For TCRbeta analysis, collaborators shipped samples as frozen whole blood, isolated PBMCs, or DNA extracted from either of those sample types. According to the germline V gene, CDR1 reads SGDLS and CDR2 reads YYNGEE. Spanning cysteine to phenylalanine, the CDR3 consists of 19 amino acids. Only the CDR3 DNA stays, 57 bases, in frame from base 1. Germline trimming: 4 bases from V, 0 bases from J; junction bases outside gene matches: 13. TCRbeta CDR3 regions were amplified from genomic DNA using the immunoSEQ Assay, a bias-controlled multiplex PCR. The source study handled its data this way. The number of nucleated cells in each sample was estimated from the amplification of reference gene primers within the assay. Sequence reads were collapsed and filtered to measure the absolute abundance of every unique TCRbeta CDR3 rearrangement. For each sample, productive Simpson clonality was calculated by taking the square root of Simpson's diversity index across productive rearrangements. TCRdb stores this immuneACCESS table with in-frame sequences only. Part of the clones is absent; in the studies checked, under half of the shortfall reflects unresolved V genes, and no reason is known for the rest. That table is the source of V, J and clone size, and D and trimming were worked out from the DNA. This sample has approximately 10,000 clones in its table, and roughly four fifths of those were observed once. The ten largest account for roughly 34% of the sample.

Overall study results and their limits: The quantity of clinical and demographic metadata differed by source and by participant and was supplied without curation.

The clonotype comes from a human donor in a cohort sampled during active COVID-19. The sequencing input was peripheral blood. In this chain, TRBV9 is recombined with TRBJ2-6, and TRBD2 aligns with 7 junction nucleotides. The base sequence is TGTGCCAGCAGCTCCCGCGGGGGAAGACTTAGCTCTGGGGCCAACGTCCTGACTTTC. Its amino acids are CASSSRGGRLSSGANVLTF.